Each of the 4 T cell receptor beta chains below was sequenced from the same sample in a study of cytomegalovirus exposure and HLA in healthy donors. 60 Vbeta and 13 Jbeta primers were used in PCR. Using immunoSEQ multiplex PCR, the repertoire was profiled, and TCRdb retains in-frame clones only, with some absent. In the table there are some 150,000 clones, approximately 80% of which are singletons. The sequencing input was PBMCs. The receptors here all came from a woman aged 45-65 years in good health and CMV-seronegative.

V usage is TRBV1 and J usage is TRBJ1-2; the DNA was not used to check the table's D call, TRBD1. TRBV1 corresponds to a pseudogene. This CDR3 is built from 14 residues. The CDR3 sequence: CTSSDRTGAYGYTF. In DNA, the CDR3 is TGCACCAGCAGCGACAGGACAGGGGCCTATGGCTACACCTTC.

This rearrangement joins TRBV7-6 to TRBJ1-1; D is ambiguous. Trimming stripped 6 bases from V and 2 bases from J, with 13 bases between. Looked up from germline, CDR1 is SGHVS and CDR2 is FNYEAQ. This CDR3 has 14 residues. The CDR3 region is CASSPGRSNTEAFF. The DNA of the CDR3 is TGTGCCAGCAGTCCGGGGAGGAGTAACACTGAAGCTTTCTTT.

This clone was seen once. The rearrangement uses TRBV5-6 and TRBJ2-3; TRBD2 matches 10 bases. Trimming cost V 4 bases and J 0 bases; bases outside gene matches: 8. The CDR3 loop spans 17 amino acids. Per the germline V gene, CDR1 is SGHDT and CDR2 is YYEEEE. CDR3 sequence reads: CASSPRWTSGSTDTQYF. The CDR3 nucleotides read TGTGCCAGCAGCCCGCGATGGACTAGCGGCAGCACAGATACGCAGTATTTT.

V and J are TRBV29-1 and TRBJ2-3, with 9 bases that match TRBD1. This CDR3 spans 16 amino acids. Germline CDR1 is SQVTM and CDR2 is ANQGSEA. The ends lost 5 bases at V and 0 bases at J; junction bases unmatched: 9. Written as DNA, the CDR3 is TGCAGCGTTACCAATCCGGGACAGGGAAGCACAGATACGCAGTATTTT. Translating gives CSVTNPGQGSTDTQYF.